Described below is a single TCR beta chain sequence and its context. Its specific antigen is unknown. It has no much larger one-base neighbor in the sample; base qualities were not kept. Library prep was done by the immunoSEQ multiplex PCR assay. For the multiplex PCR, a mixture combining 60 forward primers for TCR Vbeta segments and 13 reverse primers for TCR Jbeta segments was used. A multiplex PCR assay on genomic DNA amplified the CDR3 region of rearranged TCR beta genes. The Illumina HiSeq System was used to sequence the amplified TCR beta libraries as 87-base-pair reads. The published analysis was carried out like this. In a later analysis, about 80 million unique TCR beta chains were counted across the 650 to 750 repertoires, and roughly 10 million of these chains were shared by at least two donors. Raw reads were error-corrected and collapsed into unique sequences by a nearest-neighbor algorithm in which closely related sequences were merged to remove PCR and sequencing errors. Alignment of CDR3 sequences to IMGT reference sequences was used to assign V, D and J gene segments. Each retained sequence needed at least a six-nucleotide match to both a V gene segment and a J gene segment. Rearrangements were classified as productive when the CDR3 lacked stop codons and remained in frame with V and J, and all other rearrangements were classified as non-productive. Following IMGT convention, CDR3 was defined as the stretch from the second conserved V-encoded cysteine to the conserved J-encoded phenylalanine. Sequences without an unambiguous match to a single V gene segment were excluded from the earlier analysis of a few hundred of the donors. An earlier analysis of 587 of the donors called V segments functional above 56.7% productive rearrangements and segregating when the between-donor standard deviation exceeded 5%. A statistical classification framework was developed to diagnose cytomegalovirus status using the catalog of TCR beta chain sequences. In a later analysis, V and J genes were assigned by comparing TCR nucleotide sequences against IMGT/GENE-DB human TR gene sequences. The TCRdist pipeline was used in a later analysis to assign CDR3 sequences and most-parsimonious VDJ recombination scenarios. A later analysis defined each TCR beta chain by its CDR3 amino acid sequence plus V-gene family, and excluded reads lacking a unique V-gene family. In a later analysis, around 600 highly shared, low-generation-probability nucleotide sequences were removed to address suspected cross-contamination and a sequencing artifact. A later analysis calculated a clonal expansion index for each public chain from normalized within-repertoire ranks of inferred template counts. In a later analysis, generation probabilities were computed using a VDJ recombination model fitted to out-of-frame rearrangements, and the results were checked against IGoR. Hypergeometric tests were used in a later analysis to score TCR-TCR, TCR-HLA and TCR-CMV co-occurrence, with a repertoire-size bias correction applied to the TCR pairs. A later analysis estimated false discovery rates by permuting HLA or CMV assignments 20 times. In a later analysis, co-occurring TCRs were grouped with DBSCAN, and TCRdist sequence similarity was added when clustering was performed within HLA-allele-positive subsets. Repertoires with fewer than 30,000 or more than 120,000 public chains, plus five repertoires with anomalous nucleotide sharing, were excluded from co-occurrence clustering. This is the immuneACCESS table as TCRdb keeps it, with only in-frame sequences that have V and J called. A part of the clones is gone; compared with another copy, unresolved V genes explain less than half, and the rest is unexplained. V and J calls plus clone size are reproduced from that table; the DNA served to infer D and trimming. The sample records over 110,000 clones, over 60% of which are singletons. The ten biggest clones cover 1% to 1.5% of the sample.

The sample belongs to a study of cytomegalovirus exposure and HLA in healthy donors (dated by TCRdb to about 2017). Background on the whole study: In an earlier analysis of fewer than 750 of the donors, 250 to 300 Gb of sequence data and just under 120 million unique TCR beta sequences from about 179 million T cells were reported. Roughly 290 gigabases of sequencing data and roughly 80 million unique TCR sequences made up an early release that covered nearly 650 HLA-typed donors. The genetic ancestry cluster associated with self-reported Caucasian donors included 81% of the approximately 410 genotyped donors. The study aimed to test whether signatures of past pathogen exposure could be identified by cataloging public T cell receptors. The study profiled the T cell repertoires of hundreds of subjects by immunosequencing and related them to cytomegalovirus serostatus. Along with the roughly 670-subject first cohort, a separate validation cohort of over a hundred different subjects was used. The study combined high-throughput TCR immunosequencing, statistical association of individual TCRs with disease status, and machine learning to predict cytomegalovirus infection status. A later analysis re-analyzed previously published TCR beta repertoires from approximately 670 donors and added high-resolution HLA genotyping to study TCR occurrence patterns. The later analysis used no new phenotypic data to find candidate immune exposures, relying instead on TCR beta sequences and their occurrence across donors. To decide whether each TCR beta V gene segment behaved as functional or pseudogenic, an earlier analysis of some 580 of the donors relied on high-throughput TCR beta sequencing. Donor age, sex, ethnicity and CMV serostatus were compiled together with the repertoire data. Genome-wide SNP genotypes for about 60% of the roughly 670 donors were used in a later genetic analysis, which treated that subset as a discovery cohort. Every repertoire in the discovery cohort had been generated on one and the same sequencing platform. HLA typing covered class I and class II loci at four-digit resolution. Typing coverage varied by locus: 629-630 donors for A, B, C, DRB1 and DQB1; approximately 500 for DQA1; more than 600 for DPA1; 450 to 480 for DPB1. Roughly five DR-DQ haplotypes were handled as single units for association and clustering, since linkage in the cohort was strong. Across about 370 genotyped donors of the cohort, an average of 235,054 unique TCR beta nucleotide sequences per donor were sequenced, and roughly a sixth of those sequences were non-productive. What the research found in general, with its limitations: A later genetic analysis associated a missense DCLRE1C variant with V-gene and J-gene trimming of TCR beta chains, and an independent cohort replicated the association. At a false discovery rate of 0.05, a later analysis linked under 20,000 TCR beta sequences to specific HLA alleles. The 87-base-pair reads could not distinguish some IMGT-functional V segments, including TRBV6-2 and TRBV6-3, so those segments were excluded. In a later analysis, the rate of TCR association differed among HLA loci, with DRB1 alleles having the most associated TCRs and HLA-C alleles having the fewest. The authors suggested that the approach could potentially be generalized to other disease states and immunological phenotypes. While some public TCRs were present in many individuals, most TCR sequences turned up only very rarely across donors. In a later genetic analysis, fewer N-insertions in productive TCRs were reported among donors in an Asian-associated ancestry cluster than the approximately 710-donor mean. Most CMV-associated TCR beta chains appeared to be HLA-restricted in a later analysis, and the HLA associations seemed to be driven largely by CMV exposure. Several of the top co-occurrence clusters appeared to be linked to parvovirus B19, influenza, CMV and Epstein-Barr virus, according to a later analysis. An earlier analysis of several hundred of the donors showed that most TCR beta V segments appeared in productive rearrangements either about 87% or about 30% of the time, which broadly matched IMGT annotations. In both the original and validation cohorts, the classifier was reported to diagnose cytomegalovirus status with high specificity and sensitivity. The presence/absence analyses assumed that sequencing depth was roughly uniform across donors, and that assumption may not be true. A cluster of highly shared sequence variants was judged likely to be a technical artifact of the sequencing pipeline. A few of the identified cytomegalovirus-associated TCR beta chains were confirmed in vitro to be specific for cytomegalovirus antigens. In the study, around 150 TCR beta chains were listed as associated with cytomegalovirus. A later analysis found that HLA-associated TCR beta chains were more clonally expanded and had lower generation probabilities than equally common non-associated chains. Linkage disequilibrium might explain the correlated functional status among segregating V segments, but an unknown experimental factor could not be ruled out. A further reported finding was that TCR beta sequences accurately predicted the HLA-A and HLA-B alleles for most subjects in the first cohort. Strong co-occurrence of HLA alleles, especially DR and DQ, made assigning TCR associations to individual alleles difficult. The cohort was sequenced for TCR beta chains only, and without alpha or paired-chain data the features that could be detected were limited. CMV serostatus was the only immune exposure information available for the cohort. Because HLA typing was missing for some donors at each locus, association tests included only the typed subset. Because counts were too low, roughly 18 rarely observed V segments, including chromosome 9 orphons, were left out of the earlier analysis of 587 of the donors.

V was cut back by 6 bases and J by 4 bases, leaving a gap of 15 bases between them. The CDR3 runs 15 residues from the cysteine to the phenylalanine. Just the 45-base CDR3 DNA is kept, in frame starting at base 1. The germline V gene (reference sequence) provides CDR1 SEHNR and CDR2 FQNEAQ. The cohort consisted of 600 to 750 healthy bone marrow donors. At the time of sampling, every cohort member was nominally healthy, though immune exposures that went unrecorded were likely present. The donor was CMV seropositive and belonged to the group of 270 or so seropositive cohort members. A peripheral blood sample was provided by each donor, and peripheral blood mononuclear cells were used for TCR beta sequencing. Genomic DNA extraction from the blood cell samples was performed with the Qiagen DNeasy Blood Extraction Kit.

The sequencing input was PBMCs. The rearranged segments are TRBV7-9 and TRBJ1-4; D gene: possibly TRBD1, on 6 matching bases. The TCR comes from a male donor in good health and CMV-seropositive. The DNA sequence is TGTGCCAGCAGTCCTCAAGGACAGTTTAATGAAAAACTGTTTTTT. This is translated as CASSPQGQFNEKLFF.